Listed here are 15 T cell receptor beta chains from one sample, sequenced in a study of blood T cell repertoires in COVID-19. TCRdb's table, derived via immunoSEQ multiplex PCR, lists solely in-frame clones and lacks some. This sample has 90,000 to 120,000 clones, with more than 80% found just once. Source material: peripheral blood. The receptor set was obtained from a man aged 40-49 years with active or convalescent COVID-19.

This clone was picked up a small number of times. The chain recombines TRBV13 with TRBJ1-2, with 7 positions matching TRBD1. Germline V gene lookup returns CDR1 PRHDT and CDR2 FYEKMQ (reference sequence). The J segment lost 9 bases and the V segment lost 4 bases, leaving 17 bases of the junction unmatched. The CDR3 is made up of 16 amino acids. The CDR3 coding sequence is TGTGCCAGCAGCTCCCGGGACAGCAAGTACCTAGGAAGCTACACCTTC. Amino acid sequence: CASSSRDSKYLGSYTF.

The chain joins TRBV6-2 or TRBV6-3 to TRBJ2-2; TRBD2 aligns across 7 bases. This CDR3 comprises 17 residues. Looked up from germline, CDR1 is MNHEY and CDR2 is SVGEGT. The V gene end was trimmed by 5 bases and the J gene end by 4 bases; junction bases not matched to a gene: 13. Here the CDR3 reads CASSPTGGWTGTGELFF. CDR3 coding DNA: TGTGCCAGCAGTCCCACGGGGGGATGGACTGGCACCGGGGAGCTGTTTTTT.

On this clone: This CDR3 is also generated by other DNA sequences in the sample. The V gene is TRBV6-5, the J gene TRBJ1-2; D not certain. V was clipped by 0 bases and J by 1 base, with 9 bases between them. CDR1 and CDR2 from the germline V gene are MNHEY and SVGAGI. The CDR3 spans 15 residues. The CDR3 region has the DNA TGTGCCAGCAGTTACTCGGCCAGGCTTAACTATGGCTACACCTTC. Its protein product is CASSYSARLNYGYTF.

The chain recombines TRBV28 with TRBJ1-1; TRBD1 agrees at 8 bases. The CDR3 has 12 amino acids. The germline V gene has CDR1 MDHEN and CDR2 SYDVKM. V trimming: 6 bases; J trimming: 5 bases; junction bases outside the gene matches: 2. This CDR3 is CASRDRATEAFF. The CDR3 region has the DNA TGTGCCAGCAGGGACAGGGCAACTGAAGCTTTCTTT.

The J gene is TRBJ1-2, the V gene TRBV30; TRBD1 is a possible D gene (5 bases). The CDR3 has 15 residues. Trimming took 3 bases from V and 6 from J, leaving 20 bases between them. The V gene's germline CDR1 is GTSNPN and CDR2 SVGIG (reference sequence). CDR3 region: CAWRPYAAMGHGYTF. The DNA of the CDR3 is TGTGCCTGGAGGCCGTACGCGGCCATGGGGCATGGCTACACCTTC.

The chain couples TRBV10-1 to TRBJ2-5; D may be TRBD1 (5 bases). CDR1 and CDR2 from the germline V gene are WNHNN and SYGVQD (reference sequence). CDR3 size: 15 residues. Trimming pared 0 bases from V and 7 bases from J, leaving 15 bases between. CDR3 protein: CASSESMAPTGTQYF. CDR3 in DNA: TGCGCCAGCAGTGAGTCGATGGCACCCACAGGGACCCAGTACTTC.

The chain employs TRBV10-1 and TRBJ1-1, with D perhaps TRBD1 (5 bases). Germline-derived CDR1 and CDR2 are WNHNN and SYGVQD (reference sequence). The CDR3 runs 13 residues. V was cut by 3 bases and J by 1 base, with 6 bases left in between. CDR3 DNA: TGCGCCAGCAGTGAACAGGCGAACACTGAAGCTTTCTTT. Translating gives CASSEQANTEAFF.

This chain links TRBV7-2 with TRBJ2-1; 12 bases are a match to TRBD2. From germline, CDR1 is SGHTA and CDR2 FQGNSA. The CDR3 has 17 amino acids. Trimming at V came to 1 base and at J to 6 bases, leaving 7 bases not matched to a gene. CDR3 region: CASSLGLTSGSGNEQFF. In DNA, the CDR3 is TGTGCCAGCAGCTTAGGGTTGACTAGCGGGAGTGGCAATGAGCAGTTCTTC.

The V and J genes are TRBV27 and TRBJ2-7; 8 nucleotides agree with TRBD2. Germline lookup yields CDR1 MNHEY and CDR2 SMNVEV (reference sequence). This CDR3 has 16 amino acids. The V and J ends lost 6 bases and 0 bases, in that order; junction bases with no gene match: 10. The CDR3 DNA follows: TGTGCCAGCAGCCACACGGGGGGGTTCAACTCCTACGAGCAGTACTTC. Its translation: CASSHTGGFNSYEQYF.

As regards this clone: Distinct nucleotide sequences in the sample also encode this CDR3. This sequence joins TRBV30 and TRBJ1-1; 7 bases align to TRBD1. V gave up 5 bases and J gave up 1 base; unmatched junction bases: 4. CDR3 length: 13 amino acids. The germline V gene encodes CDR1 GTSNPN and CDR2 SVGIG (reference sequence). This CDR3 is CAWSRQGNTEAFF. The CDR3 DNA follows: TGTGCCTGGTCCCGACAGGGGAACACTGAAGCTTTCTTT.

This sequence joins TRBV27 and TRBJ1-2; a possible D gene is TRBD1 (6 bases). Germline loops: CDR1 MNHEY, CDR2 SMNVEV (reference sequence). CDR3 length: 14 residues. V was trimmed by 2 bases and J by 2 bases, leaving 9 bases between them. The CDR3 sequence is CASSLKGGNYGYTF. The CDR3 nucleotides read TGTGCCAGCAGTTTAAAGGGGGGGAACTATGGCTACACCTTC.

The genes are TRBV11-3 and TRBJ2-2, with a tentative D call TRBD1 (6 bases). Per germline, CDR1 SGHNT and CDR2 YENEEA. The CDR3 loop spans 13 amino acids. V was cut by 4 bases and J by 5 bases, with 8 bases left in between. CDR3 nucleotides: TGTGCCAGCAGCTACAGGGATACCGGGGAGCTGTTTTTT. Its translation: CASSYRDTGELFF.

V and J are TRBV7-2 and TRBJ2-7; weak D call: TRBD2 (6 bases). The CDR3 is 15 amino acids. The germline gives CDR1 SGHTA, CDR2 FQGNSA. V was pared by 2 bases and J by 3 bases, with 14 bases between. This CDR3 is CASSLQTGAVYEQYF. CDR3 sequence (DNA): TGTGCCAGCAGCTTACAAACGGGAGCGGTCTACGAGCAGTACTTC.

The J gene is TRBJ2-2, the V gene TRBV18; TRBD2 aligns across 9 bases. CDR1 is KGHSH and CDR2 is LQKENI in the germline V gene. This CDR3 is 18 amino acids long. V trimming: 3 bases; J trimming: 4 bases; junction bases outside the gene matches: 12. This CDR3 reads CASSPRPVAGVGTGELFF. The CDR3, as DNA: TGTGCCAGCTCACCTCGGCCCGTAGCGGGAGTGGGCACCGGGGAGCTGTTTTTT.

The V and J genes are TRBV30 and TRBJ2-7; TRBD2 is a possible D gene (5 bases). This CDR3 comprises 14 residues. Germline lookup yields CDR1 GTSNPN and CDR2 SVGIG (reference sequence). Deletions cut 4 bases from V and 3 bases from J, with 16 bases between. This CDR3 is CAWTLVGRFYEQYF. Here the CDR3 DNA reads TGTGCCTGGACCCTAGTAGGGAGATTCTACGAGCAGTACTTC.